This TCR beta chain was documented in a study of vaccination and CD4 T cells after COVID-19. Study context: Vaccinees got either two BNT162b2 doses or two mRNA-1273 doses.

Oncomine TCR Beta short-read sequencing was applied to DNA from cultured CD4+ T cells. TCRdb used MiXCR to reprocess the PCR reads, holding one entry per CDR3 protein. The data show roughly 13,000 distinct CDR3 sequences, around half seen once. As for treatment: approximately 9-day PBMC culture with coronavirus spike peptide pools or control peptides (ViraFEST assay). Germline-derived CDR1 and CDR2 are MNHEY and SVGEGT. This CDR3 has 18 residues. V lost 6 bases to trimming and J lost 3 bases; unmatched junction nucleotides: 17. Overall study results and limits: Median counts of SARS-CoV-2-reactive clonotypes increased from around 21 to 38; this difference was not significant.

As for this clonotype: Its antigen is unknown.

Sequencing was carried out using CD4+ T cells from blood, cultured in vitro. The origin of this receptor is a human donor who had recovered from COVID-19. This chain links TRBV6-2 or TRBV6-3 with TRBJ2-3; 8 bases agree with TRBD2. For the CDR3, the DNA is TGTGCCAGCAGCTACATCCCGGGAGGGGGAAAGAGAACAGATACGCAGTATTTT. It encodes CASSYIPGGGKRTDTQYF.